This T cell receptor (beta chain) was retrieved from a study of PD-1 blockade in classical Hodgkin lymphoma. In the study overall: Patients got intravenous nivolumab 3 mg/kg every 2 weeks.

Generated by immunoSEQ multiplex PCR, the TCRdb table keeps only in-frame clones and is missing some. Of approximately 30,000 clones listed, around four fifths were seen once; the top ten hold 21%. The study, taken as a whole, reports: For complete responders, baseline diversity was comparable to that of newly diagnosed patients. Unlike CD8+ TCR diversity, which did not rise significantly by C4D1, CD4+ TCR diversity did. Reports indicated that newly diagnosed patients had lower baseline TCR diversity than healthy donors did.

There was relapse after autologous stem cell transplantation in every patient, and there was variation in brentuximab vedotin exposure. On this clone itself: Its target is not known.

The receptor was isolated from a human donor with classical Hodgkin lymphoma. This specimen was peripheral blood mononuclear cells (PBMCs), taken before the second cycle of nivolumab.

CDR3 sequence (DNA): TGTGCCAGCAGCTTAGTCCCTAGCGGGACTGGTGAGCAGTTCTTC. Protein: CASSLVPSGTGEQFF. The chain carries TRBV11-3 and TRBJ2-1; 9 bases are a match to TRBD2. Unmatched junction bases numbered 7, after V lost 1 base and J lost 9 bases. Germline CDR1 reads SGHNT; CDR2 reads YENEEA. This CDR3 has 15 amino acids.